A single sample gave rise to the 2 T cell receptor beta chains below, sequenced in a study of identical twins' blood T cells. TCRdb redid the calling of the 5' RACE reads with MiXCR, one entry per CDR3 protein. The sample shows a few hundred thousand distinct CDR3 sequences, around 30% of them seen only once. The sequencing input was PBMCs. Receptors originate from a woman aged 18 to 49 in good health.

This chain links TRBV5-1 with TRBJ2-7, with 7 bases that match TRBD1. The J segment lost 5 bases and the V segment lost 3 bases, leaving 11 bases of the junction unmatched. The CDR3 runs to 15 residues. Germline V gene sequence: CDR1 SGHRS, CDR2 YFSETQ. The CDR3 DNA reads TGCGCCAGCAGCTCCGCCGGGACAGTGGTCCACGAGCAGTACTTC. It specifies CASSSAGTVVHEQYF. Full variable domain (remainder filled in from reference TRBV5-1 and TRBJ2-7): KAGVTQTPRYLIKTRGQQVTLSCSPISGHRSVSWYQQTPGQGLQFLFEYFSETQRNKGNFPGRFSGRQFSNSRSEMNVSTLELGDSALYLCASSSAGTVVHEQYFGPGTRLTVT.

The chain uses TRBV3-1 and TRBJ1-1; 7 bases are a match to TRBD1. J was trimmed by 1 base and V by 0 bases; bases with no gene match: 5. The CDR3 runs to 16 residues. Per germline, CDR1 LGHDT and CDR2 YNNKEL (reference sequence). In DNA form, the CDR3 reads TGTGCCAGCAGCCAAGAGCCGACAGGGAAGAACACTGAAGCTTTCTTT. It encodes CASSQEPTGKNTEAFF.